Described below is a single T cell receptor (beta chain) sequence and its context. There is no known antigen for this receptor. No qualities accompany the bases; no much larger clone lies one base away. These data are taken from a study of response to subunit inactivated influenza vaccine listed by TCRdb under 2018. Describing the broader study: The study used deep quantitative T cell receptor repertoire profiling to track responses to a trivalent subunit inactivated influenza vaccine. What the research found in general, with its limitations: It was suggested by the authors that each seasonal influenza vaccination may recruit only a limited number of new T cells.

V was cut back by 4 bases and J by 6 bases, leaving a gap of 10 bases between them. The germline V gene encodes CDR1 SGDLS and CDR2 YYNGEE. Spanning cysteine to phenylalanine, the CDR3 consists of 13 amino acids. The kept DNA is CDR3 alone, 39 bases in frame from the first base. The library was made by RT-PCR. These reads were obtained on an Illumina HiSeq 2500. The raw public reads went through TCRdb reprocessing: fastp at Q25, MiXCR clone calling, in-frame beta chains kept. Under each unique CDR3 protein, matching rows form one entry showing the most common genes and DNA. The sample yields some 570,000 distinct CDR3 sequences; approximately 10% were counted once. 11% of the sample comes from the top ten. In addition, the sample was reused for a study of T cells expressing NK-cell markers. As the second study states: TCR beta cDNA libraries were prepared using 5'RACE template switching, which introduced a universal primer site and unique molecular identifiers. In sorted CD3+CD56+NKG2C+, CD3+CD56+NKG2C- and CD3+CD56-NKG2C+ T-cell subsets from several donors, TCR beta-chain repertoires were profiled. Of the eight sequenced donors, seven were found to be HCMV-seropositive and one was found to be HCMV-seronegative. To restrict sorting to alphabetaTCR-expressing T cells, an anti-gammadeltaTCR antibody was added in several experiments. For roughly six donors, the dominant CD3+CD56+NKG2C+ clonotypes were among the top 10 CD8+ clonotypes and accounted for roughly 1.0-8% of CD8+ T cells. Those dominant clonotypes were again the most abundant among CD3+CD56-NKG2C+ cells in a handful of donors, at about 25-65%. Whether the expanded NKG2C-expressing T cell clones were specific for HCMV antigens was left unclear. The eight sequenced donors were randomly selected healthy volunteers, three men and five women. A commercial ELISA kit detecting HCMV-specific IgG in serum was used to determine HCMV serostatus. Ficoll density gradient centrifugation was used to isolate peripheral blood mononuclear cells from blood. For several donors, unsorted PBMC were also used to sequence bulk peripheral blood T-cell repertoires. Synthesis of cDNA was primed from the TCR beta constant segment and was followed by two consecutive PCR amplification steps. Libraries were sequenced as 2 x 150 bp reads on Illumina HiSeq 2000/2500, MiSeq or NextSeq. Reads were demultiplexed and grouped by UMI with MIGEC, and clonotypes were assembled and quantified with MiTCR. Only TCR cDNA sequences supported by at least two reads were kept to exclude erroneous sequences. Downstream repertoire analysis used the tcR package, and clonotypes were matched across fractions by CDR3 nucleotide sequence plus V segment. VDJmatch was used to annotate antigen specificity against VDJdb, with one amino acid substitution in CDR3 permitted.

The sample in question was PBMCs from blood, obtained on the day of vaccination. This chain is built from TRBV9 and TRBJ2-2, with no reliable assignment of the D segment. This receptor was obtained from a man between 45 and 60 years old who received an inactivated influenza vaccine. Donor details come from another sample of the same person, matched by shared clones. The CDR3 in this case is CASSPGYSGELFF. The sequenced DNA is TGTGCCAGCAGCCCCGGTTATTCCGGGGAGCTGTTTTTT.